This T cell receptor (beta chain) was sequenced during a study of blood T cells in healthy people across ages. Looking at the study overall: Template switching recovered approximately one barcoded beta molecule for every two T cells.

The second PCR ran about 6 to 11 cycles with a sample-barcoded 5' primer and J-beta primers. MiXCR, run by TCRdb on the 5' RACE reads, gives a single entry per CDR3 protein. Of about 800,000 distinct CDR3 sequences in the sample, 58% were seen once. About this clonotype: Its specificity is not known.

V trimming: 10 bases; J trimming: 10 bases; junction bases outside the gene matches: 8. This CDR3 has 14 residues. The germline V gene has CDR1 MNHEY and CDR2 SVGAGI. General study findings and limits: Donor CMV status, an unknown factor, possibly confounded changes in expanded clonotypes.

The source of this sequence is a man aged 25 to 40 in good health. The chain recombines TRBV6-5 with TRBJ2-1, with 15 positions matching TRBD2. Sequenced: blood. The CDR3 protein is CATTGTSGGLEQFF. CDR3 DNA: TGTGCCACCACCGGGACTAGCGGGGGGCTCGAGCAGTTCTTC.